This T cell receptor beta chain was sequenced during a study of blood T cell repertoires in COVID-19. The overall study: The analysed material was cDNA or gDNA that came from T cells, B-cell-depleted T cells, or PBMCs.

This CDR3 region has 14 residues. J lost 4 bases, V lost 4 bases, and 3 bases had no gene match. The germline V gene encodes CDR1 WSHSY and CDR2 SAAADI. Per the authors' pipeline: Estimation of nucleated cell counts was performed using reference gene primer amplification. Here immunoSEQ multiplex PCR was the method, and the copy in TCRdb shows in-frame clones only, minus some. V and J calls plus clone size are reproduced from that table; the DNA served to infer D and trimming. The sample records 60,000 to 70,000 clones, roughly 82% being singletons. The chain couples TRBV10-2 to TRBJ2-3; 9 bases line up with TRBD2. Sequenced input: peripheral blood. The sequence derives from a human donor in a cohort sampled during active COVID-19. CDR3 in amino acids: CASSVAGDPDTQYF. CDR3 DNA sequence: TGCGCCAGCAGTGTAGCGGGGGATCCAGATACGCAGTATTTT.